This T cell receptor (beta chain) emerged from a study of PD-1 blockade in classical Hodgkin lymphoma. Libraries were prepared by immunoSEQ multiplex PCR; TCRdb keeps only in-frame clonotypes and omits some of them. The sample gives approximately 50,000 clones, 85% to 90% of which show up once; about 5.6% is in the top ten. Trimming shortened V by 0 bases and J by 2 bases, and 9 bases separated the two germline ends. CDR3 size: 15 residues. CDR1 is MGHRA, CDR2 YSYEKL, per germline. In the case of this clone: The antigen remains unidentified.

Every one of the patients relapsed after autologous stem cell transplantation (brentuximab vedotin exposure was variable). Patients reached a best response of complete response, partial response or progressive disease. General study results and limits: Healthy donors were reported to have higher baseline TCR diversity than newly diagnosed patients.

J is TRBJ2-3 and V is TRBV4-1; D is unclear. The specimen comprised peripheral blood mononuclear cells (PBMCs), sampled before the second cycle of nivolumab. The receptor was isolated from a human donor with classical Hodgkin lymphoma. The CDR3 sequence: CASSQDGTVTDTQYF. The CDR3 DNA is TGCGCCAGCAGCCAAGATGGAACTGTCACAGATACGCAGTATTTT.